The clone carrying this TCR beta chain was seen only a few times. The source of the sample is a study of blood T cell repertoires in COVID-19. The wider study: PBMCs, B-cell-depleted T cells, or T cells were the source of the cDNA or gDNA that made up the material.

Original handling: Nucleated cell counts were estimated from reference gene primer amplification. Assay used: immunoSEQ multiplex PCR; TCRdb lists only in-frame clones, some missing. The DNA gave D and trimming, while V, J and clone size come from that table. The sample contains some 200,000 clones, about 86% of which appear only once. Germline CDR1 LNHDA, CDR2 SQIVND (reference sequence). J gave up 3 bases and V 4 bases, and 4 bases lay outside the gene matches. This CDR3 is built from 15 residues. The receptor was derived from a man in his thirties or forties with active or convalescent COVID-19. The sample taken for sequencing was peripheral blood. V usage is TRBV19 and J usage is TRBJ2-2; 8 bases match TRBD1. CDR3 nucleotide sequence: TGTGCCAGTAGTAGGCCGGACAGGGACACCGGGGAGCTGTTTTTT. Its protein product is CASSRPDRDTGELFF.